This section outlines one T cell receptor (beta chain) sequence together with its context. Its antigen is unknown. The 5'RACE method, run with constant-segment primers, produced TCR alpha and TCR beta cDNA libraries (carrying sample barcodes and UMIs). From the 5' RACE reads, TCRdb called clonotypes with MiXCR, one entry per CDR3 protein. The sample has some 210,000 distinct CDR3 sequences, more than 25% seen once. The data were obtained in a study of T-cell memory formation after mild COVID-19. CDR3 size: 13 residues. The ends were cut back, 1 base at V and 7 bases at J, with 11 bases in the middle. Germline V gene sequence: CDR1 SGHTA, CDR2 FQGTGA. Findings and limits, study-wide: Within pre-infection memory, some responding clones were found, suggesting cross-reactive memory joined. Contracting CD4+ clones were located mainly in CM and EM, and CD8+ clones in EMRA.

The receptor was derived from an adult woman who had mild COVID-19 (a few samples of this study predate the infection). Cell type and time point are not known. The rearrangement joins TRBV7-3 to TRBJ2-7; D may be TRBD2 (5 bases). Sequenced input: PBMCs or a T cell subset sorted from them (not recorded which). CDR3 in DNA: TGTGCCAGCAGCTTAATCGCATCGGGGGAGCAGTACTTC. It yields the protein CASSLIASGEQYF.